These 23 T cell receptor beta chains share one sample of origin, sequenced in a study of post-analysis software for immune sequencing data. Overall study results and limits: TRBV segments more frequent in patients than in controls numbered about 5 and included TRBV5-6, TRBV5-1 and TRBV20-1.

Each TCR beta cDNA library carried unique molecular identifiers. TCRdb passed the PCR reads through MiXCR, listing each CDR3 protein once. Of about 820,000 distinct CDR3 sequences listed, about 53% are singletons. Antigen specificity for these receptors is unknown. The sequenced sample was blood. All receptors derive from a girl between 5 and 17 years old with multiple sclerosis.

V is TRBV12-3 or TRBV12-4 and J is TRBJ2-3, with D maybe TRBD1 (5 bases). V lost 6 bases, J lost 7 bases, and 11 bases lay in between. The CDR3 covers 12 residues. This CDR3 is CASSPQAYTQYF. CDR3 sequence (DNA): TGTGCCAGCAGCCCACAGGCGTATACGCAGTATTTT.

The chain has TRBV5-5 and TRBJ1-5, with D tentatively TRBD1 (5 bases). The germline V and J ends were trimmed by 0 bases and 3 bases, with 7 bases remaining between them. The CDR3 length is 14 residues. In germline, CDR1 is SGHKS, CDR2 YYEKEE (reference sequence). CDR3 in DNA: TGTGCCAGCAGCTTGGGGGGGGACAATCAGCCCCAGCATTTT. The encoded protein is CASSLGGDNQPQHF.

The V and J genes are TRBV29-1 and TRBJ2-1; 10 bases are a match to TRBD2. Trimming at V came to 7 bases and at J to 0 bases, leaving 6 bases not matched to a gene. The CDR3 is made up of 15 amino acids. Looked up from germline, CDR1 is SQVTM and CDR2 is ANQGSEA. This CDR3 is CSGRPSGSSYNEQFF. The DNA for the CDR3 is TGCAGCGGGCGGCCTAGCGGGAGCTCCTACAATGAGCAGTTCTTC.

This clonotype showed up just a few times. The chain uses TRBV5-1 and TRBJ2-1, with TRBD2 identical over 9 bases. CDR1 is SGHRS, CDR2 YFSETQ, per germline. CDR3 length: 16 amino acids. Unmatched junction bases numbered 8, after V lost 0 bases and J lost 7 bases. CDR3 in amino acids: CASSLVVREGINEQFF. CDR3 DNA sequence: TGCGCCAGCAGCTTGGTGGTGCGGGAGGGGATAAATGAGCAGTTCTTC.

The chain combines TRBV7-8 with TRBJ2-5; D is uncertain. This CDR3 region has 15 residues. In germline, CDR1 is SGHVS, CDR2 FQNEAQ. V was trimmed by 1 base and J by 2 bases, leaving 11 bases between them. The CDR3 loop is CASSLVGEIQETQYF. The CDR3, as DNA: TGTGCCAGCAGCTTAGTGGGCGAAATACAAGAGACCCAGTACTTC.

In DNA form, the CDR3 reads TGCAGTGCTAGTTTCCTAGCGGGGGGGAAAACTAGCACAGATACGCAGTATTTT. Its translation is CSASFLAGGKTSTDTQYF. V usage is TRBV20-1 and J usage is TRBJ2-3; 12 nucleotides match TRBD2. Germline CDR1 reads DFQATT; CDR2 reads SNEGSKA (reference sequence). The V and J ends lost 3 bases and 0 bases, in that order; junction bases with no gene match: 10. This CDR3 region has 18 residues.

The chain uses TRBV29-1 and TRBJ2-4, with D possibly being TRBD1 (5 bases). Germline assignment: CDR1 SQVTM and CDR2 ANQGSEA. Trimming shortened V by 7 bases and J by 0 bases, and 13 bases separated the two germline ends. CDR3 size: 14 residues. CDR3 residues: CSAIQGSAKNIQYF. CDR3 nucleotides: TGCAGCGCCATCCAGGGATCAGCCAAAAACATTCAGTACTTC.

The chain carries TRBV5-1 and TRBJ1-1; 7 bases are shared with TRBD1. The CDR3 covers 15 residues. The junction had 7 bases not matched to a gene; V was cut back by 4 bases and J by 1 base. Germline-derived CDR1 and CDR2 are SGHRS and YFSETQ. This CDR3 is CASSPFRDRNTEAFF. DNA for the CDR3: TGCGCCAGCAGCCCCTTTAGGGACAGGAACACTGAAGCTTTCTTT.

J is TRBJ2-7 and V is TRBV10-3, with 7 bases fitting TRBD1. V trimming: 6 bases; J trimming: 7 bases; junction bases outside the gene matches: 9. Germline CDR1 and CDR2: ENHRY and SYGVKD. This CDR3 is built from 13 residues. The CDR3 loop reads CAIRTGISQEQYF. The CDR3 DNA reads TGTGCCATCAGGACAGGGATTTCTCAAGAGCAGTACTTC.

The rearrangement uses TRBV5-1 and TRBJ2-1; 8 bases are a match to TRBD1. Trimming took 5 bases from V and 7 from J; bases not matched to a gene: 11. The germline CDR1 and CDR2 sequences are SGHRS and YFSETQ. This CDR3 comprises 15 residues. The CDR3 DNA reads as TGCGCCAGCAGGCCCCCAGGGGGCGCGGGGAATGAGCAGTTCTTC. Protein sequence: CASRPPGGAGNEQFF.

This clonotype was seen at least ten times. The chain recombines TRBV29-1 with TRBJ2-1; perhaps TRBD2 as D (6 bases). There are 13 residues in the CDR3. Germline CDR1 reads SQVTM; CDR2 reads ANQGSEA. The V and J ends lost 4 bases and 4 bases respectively, with 11 bases between them. The CDR3 loop is CSVGPGTYNEQFF. In nucleotides, the CDR3 is TGCAGCGTTGGCCCCGGGACTTACAATGAGCAGTTCTTC.

The chain employs TRBV7-9 and TRBJ1-4; 7 bases fit TRBD1. V lost 5 bases and J lost 8; bases outside the gene matches: 11. The CDR3 sequence is 15 residues long. CDR1 and CDR2 from the germline V gene are SEHNR and FQNEAQ (reference sequence). The CDR3: CASSLNRGVEEKLFF. The CDR3 DNA reads as TGTGCCAGCAGCCTAAACAGGGGTGTGGAGGAAAAACTGTTTTTT. Drawing the rest from reference TRBV7-9 and TRBJ1-4, the complete variable domain is DTGVSQNPRHKITKRGQNVTFRCDPISEHNRLYWYRQTLGQGPEFLTYFQNEAQLEKSRLLSDRFSAERPKGSFSTLEIQRTEQGDSAMYLCASSLNRGVEEKLFFGSGTQLSVL.

This clonotype has only one observation. This chain connects TRBV27 to TRBJ1-2; a possible D gene is TRBD1 (5 bases). The ends were cut back, 2 bases at V and 2 bases at J, with 12 bases in the middle. There are 15 residues in the CDR3. CDR1 and CDR2 from the germline V gene are MNHEY and SMNVEV (reference sequence). CDR3 nucleotide sequence: TGTGCCAGCAGTTTAAGGGGATGGGAGAACTATGGCTACACCTTC. As protein: CASSLRGWENYGYTF.

DNA of the CDR3: TGCAGTGCTAGCACTAGCGGGAGGACTGGGGAGACCTACGAGCAGTACTTC. Its protein product is CSASTSGRTGETYEQYF. This chain uses TRBV20-1 with TRBJ2-7; 12 bases line up with TRBD2. Germline V gene lookup returns CDR1 DFQATT and CDR2 SNEGSKA (reference sequence). J lost 2 bases, V lost 3 bases, and 11 bases had no gene match. This CDR3 contains 17 residues.

CDR3 nucleotide sequence: TGTGCCAGCAGTTACGTCCCGGGACTAGCGACGGAGACCCAGTACTTC. Residues: CASSYVPGLATETQYF. This chain joins TRBV6-5 and TRBJ2-5, with 10 bases fitting TRBD2. The germline gives CDR1 MNHEY, CDR2 SVGAGI. J lost 5 bases, V lost 2 bases, and 8 bases had no gene match. The CDR3 has 16 residues.

In DNA form, the CDR3 reads TGTGCCAGCAGCTTAGCTCCACTAGCGGGGATACACACCGGGGAGCTGTTTTTT. The encoded protein is CASSLAPLAGIHTGELFF. The chain employs TRBV7-2 and TRBJ2-2, with TRBD2 identical over 10 bases. The CDR3 covers 18 residues. V was clipped by 0 bases and J by 3 bases; unmatched bases: 7. From germline, CDR1 is SGHTA and CDR2 FQGNSA.

This clonotype was detected only a few times. This chain uses TRBV12-3 or TRBV12-4 with TRBJ2-7; the D is unclear. CDR3 length: 13 residues. V was cut by 1 base and J by 2 bases, with 6 bases left in between. The CDR3 spells CASSLGPAYEQYF. The CDR3, as DNA: TGTGCCAGCAGTTTAGGCCCAGCCTACGAGCAGTACTTC.

The CDR3: CSARVTSGVETQYF. The CDR3 nucleotides read TGCAGTGCTAGAGTGACTAGCGGGGTTGAGACCCAGTACTTC. The rearrangement uses TRBV20-1 and TRBJ2-5, with 11 positions matching TRBD2. The germline CDR1 and CDR2 sequences are DFQATT and SNEGSKA (reference sequence). J lost 5 bases, V lost 1 base, and 3 bases had no gene match. This CDR3 region has 14 residues.

The chain has TRBV20-1 and TRBJ2-1; TRBD2 aligns across 9 bases. Gene TRBJ2-7 matches the end of the DNA better, so the J call may be wrong. CDR1 DFQATT and CDR2 SNEGSKA come from the germline V gene (reference sequence). The CDR3 has 18 amino acids. CDR3 DNA: TGCAGTGCTAGGAAGGATTTAGCGGGAGAGTCGAACTCCTACGAGCAGTACTTC. Its protein product is CSARKDLAGESNSYEQYF.

The chain is built from TRBV20-1 and TRBJ2-3; D is perhaps TRBD2 (5 bases). The CDR3 has 11 amino acids. Trimming removed 5 bases from V and 5 bases from J, with 8 bases in between. The germline gives CDR1 DFQATT, CDR2 SNEGSKA (reference sequence). Written as DNA, the CDR3 is TGCAGTGCTCGACTAAGAGATACGCAGTATTTT. Translated, it gives CSARLRDTQYF.

The chain uses TRBV29-1 and TRBJ1-1, with 7 bases lining up with TRBD1. The V segment lost 4 bases and the J segment 2 bases; nucleotides outside the gene matches: 7. CDR1 is SQVTM, CDR2 ANQGSEA, per germline. This CDR3 has 14 amino acids. As DNA, the CDR3 is TGCAGCGTTGGCAGGGGGTGGACAAACACTGAAGCTTTCTTT. This translates into CSVGRGWTNTEAFF.

The J gene is TRBJ2-5, the V gene TRBV9, with D hard to call. The CDR3 extends over 16 amino acids. The V end lost 0 bases, the J end lost 0 bases, and 12 bases lay between the germline ends. CDR1 and CDR2 from the germline V gene are SGDLS and YYNGEE. CDR3 DNA sequence: TGTGCCAGCAGCGTAGGCCAGGACGTAAACCAAGAGACCCAGTACTTC. Translating it yields CASSVGQDVNQETQYF.

The V call is TRBV7-2, the J call TRBJ2-4, with 8 bases that match TRBD2. The CDR3 covers 14 residues. Germline V gene sequence: CDR1 SGHTA, CDR2 FQGNSA. V trimming: 6 bases; J trimming: 4 bases; junction bases outside the gene matches: 5. CDR3 sequence (DNA): TGTGCCAGCAGGCTTACTAGCGGAAAAAACATTCAGTACTTC. It translates to CASRLTSGKNIQYF. Full variable domain (rest looked up from reference TRBV7-2 and TRBJ2-4): GAGVSQSPSNKVTEKGKDVELRCDPISGHTALYWYRQSLGQGLEFLIYFQGNSAPDKSGLPSDRFSAERTGGSVSTLTIQRTQQEDSAVYLCASRLTSGKNIQYFGAGTRLSVL.